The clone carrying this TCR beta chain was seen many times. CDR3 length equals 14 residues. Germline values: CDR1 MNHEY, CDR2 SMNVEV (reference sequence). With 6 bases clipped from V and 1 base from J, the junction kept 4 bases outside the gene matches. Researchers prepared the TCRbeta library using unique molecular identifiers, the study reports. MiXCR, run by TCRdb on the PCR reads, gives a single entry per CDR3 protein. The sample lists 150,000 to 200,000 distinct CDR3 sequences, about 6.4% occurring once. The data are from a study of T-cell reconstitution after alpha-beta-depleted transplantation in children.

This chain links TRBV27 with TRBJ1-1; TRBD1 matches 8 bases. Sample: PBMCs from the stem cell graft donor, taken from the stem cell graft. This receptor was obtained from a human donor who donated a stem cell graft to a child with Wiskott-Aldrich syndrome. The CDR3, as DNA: TGTGCCAGCAGATGGACAGGGCCGAACACTGAAGCTTTCTTT. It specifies CASRWTGPNTEAFF.